This TCR beta chain was obtained from a study of T cell responses to AZD1222 COVID-19 vaccine. In the case of this clone: Its antigen remains unknown.

This CDR3 contains 15 residues. V was clipped by 5 bases and J by 2 bases, with 14 bases between them. CDR1 ENHRY and CDR2 SYGVKD come from the germline V gene. Second-dose groups at about 4 or about 12 weeks were pooled. Generated by immunoSEQ multiplex PCR, the TCRdb table keeps only in-frame clones and is missing some. The table shows fewer than 150,000 clones, with approximately 90% occurring only once. Overall study results and limits: Baseline serostatus was positive in only a handful of AZD1222 recipients. Spike-specific TCR depth and breadth grew after two AZD1222 doses.

This sequence was found in an adult who received the AZD1222 COVID-19 vaccine. The chain recombines TRBV10-3 with TRBJ2-3; TRBD1 is a possible D gene (6 bases). Sample: peripheral blood, taken 28 days after the second AZD1222 dose. The CDR3 DNA follows: TGTGCCATCAGTCCTCCGGACAGAAACACAGATACGCAGTATTTT. Its protein is CAISPPDRNTDTQYF.